The next 25 T cell receptor beta chains were all read from a single sample in a study of blood T cell repertoires in COVID-19 (dated by TCRdb to 2018 to 2021). Receptors were amplified or captured by the immunoSEQ multiplex PCR assay. The immuneACCESS repertoire file appears here via TCRdb, limited to in-frame rearrangements. These files lack a portion of the clones; in checked studies, under half of the deficit traces to unresolved V genes, and the cause of the others is not known. For this sample the table gives about 480,000 clones, of which over 75% were detected only once. The ten top clones hold less than 2% of the sample. What was sequenced was PBMCs or T cells enriched from blood (not recorded which). The receptor set was obtained from a woman between 35 and 50 years old who had recovered from COVID-19.

The gene calls are TRBV4-3 and TRBJ1-6; 7 nucleotides agree with TRBD1. The CDR3 consists of 15 residues. The junction had 6 bases not matched to a gene; V was cut back by 0 bases and J by 10 bases. Germline lookup yields CDR1 LGHNA and CDR2 YSLEER. CDR3 DNA sequence: TGCGCCAGCAGCCAAGACGGGCAGGGGGAATCACCCCTCCACTTT. Translation gives CASSQDGQGESPLHF.

This clone turned up a few times. This chain uses TRBV7-2 with TRBJ2-2; TRBD2 aligns across 9 bases. CDR1 and CDR2 from the germline V gene are SGHTA and FQGNSA. The CDR3 is 14 residues long. The V gene end was trimmed by 2 bases and the J gene end by 7 bases; junction bases not matched to a gene: 2. CDR3 DNA: TGTGCCAGCAGCTTACTAGCGGGATTCGGGGAGCTGTTTTTT. It yields the protein CASSLLAGFGELFF.

The V call is TRBV19, the J call TRBJ2-1; D might be TRBD1 (5 bases). The CDR3 length is 15 residues. Germline values: CDR1 LNHDA, CDR2 SQIVND (reference sequence). V was shortened by 0 bases and J by 6 bases, with 12 bases between the two germline ends. In nucleotides, the CDR3 is TGTGCCAGTAGTATAGAGAATTTCAGGGTCAATGAGCAGTTCTTC. Translation: CASSIENFRVNEQFF.

The J gene is TRBJ2-1, the V gene TRBV25-1; 8 bases are a match to TRBD1. The CDR3 sequence is 18 residues long. Germline-derived CDR1 and CDR2 are MGHDK and SYGVNS. V shed 1 base and J 4 bases; nucleotides not matched to a gene: 12. This chain's CDR3 is CASSEFLGETGGYNEQFF. The CDR3 DNA sequence: TGTGCCAGCAGTGAATTTCTCGGGGAAACAGGGGGATACAATGAGCAGTTCTTC.

V is TRBV19 and J is TRBJ1-1; 11 nucleotides line up with TRBD1. Trimming at V came to 0 bases and at J to 6 bases, leaving 9 bases not matched to a gene. Per germline, CDR1 LNHDA and CDR2 SQIVND (reference sequence). This CDR3 has 17 residues. CDR3 sequence: CASSIDREGTGGAEAFF. The CDR3 coding sequence is TGTGCCAGTAGTATAGATCGGGAGGGGACAGGGGGGGCTGAAGCTTTCTTT.

V gene TRBV30 combines with J gene TRBJ1-2; no definite D call. The germline V gene encodes CDR1 GTSNPN and CDR2 SVGIG (reference sequence). The CDR3 spans 11 residues. V lost 2 bases, J lost 7 bases, and 8 bases lay in between. The CDR3, as DNA: TGTGCCTGGAGTCAGGCCGGTGGCTACACCTTC. As protein: CAWSQAGGYTF.

V usage is TRBV9 and J usage is TRBJ1-3, with 8 bases matching TRBD1. The CDR3 covers 15 residues. CDR1 and CDR2 (germline): SGDLS, YYNGEE. V shed 3 bases and J 3 bases; nucleotides not matched to a gene: 5. The CDR3 region is CASSATGVLGNTIYF. The CDR3 DNA reads TGTGCCAGCAGCGCGACAGGGGTGCTTGGAAACACCATATATTTT.

This clone was counted only a few times. V is TRBV7-2 and J is TRBJ2-7; the D gene is possibly TRBD2 (5 bases). Germline-derived CDR1 and CDR2 are SGHTA and FQGNSA. The ends were cut back, 5 bases at V and 3 bases at J, with 14 bases in the middle. This CDR3 contains 14 residues. CDR3 protein: CASSPWTGNYEQYF. CDR3 nucleotide sequence: TGTGCCAGCAGCCCTTGGACTGGAAACTACGAGCAGTACTTC.

The CDR3 sequence: CASSLEPTRMSSYNEQFF. As DNA, the CDR3 is TGTGCCAGCAGCTTAGAGCCAACGCGGATGAGCTCCTACAATGAGCAGTTCTTC. This sequence joins TRBV7-9 and TRBJ2-1; D not certain. V lost 1 base to trimming and J lost 0 bases, with 16 bases between them. This CDR3 has 18 residues. CDR1 is SEHNR and CDR2 is FQNEAQ in the germline V gene (reference sequence).

The chain carries TRBV7-9 and TRBJ2-7; TRBD1 aligns across 9 bases. Germline trimming cut 1 base from V and 0 bases from J; bases unmatched to any gene: 1. Per germline, CDR1 SEHNR and CDR2 FQNEAQ (reference sequence). The CDR3 is made up of 15 amino acids. CDR3 DNA: TGTGCCAGCAGCTTAGTGACAGGGGGCTCCTACGAGCAGTACTTC. Translating gives CASSLVTGGSYEQYF.

V usage is TRBV4-3 and J usage is TRBJ1-1; D possibly corresponds to TRBD1 (6 bases). With 4 bases removed from V and 2 bases from J, the gap between germline ends came to 14 bases. Germline values: CDR1 LGHNA, CDR2 YSLEER. The CDR3 runs 15 residues. CDR3 in amino acids: CASSLEQGRNTEAFF. DNA of the CDR3: TGCGCCAGCAGCCTAGAGCAGGGGCGAAACACTGAAGCTTTCTTT.

In regard to this clone: A junction end diverges from the germline sequence, so it may reflect a read error. The chain employs TRBV27 and TRBJ2-3, with TRBD1 matching 7 bases. CDR3 length equals 15 residues. The V gene's germline CDR1 is MNHEY and CDR2 SMNVEV (reference sequence). The CDR3 protein is CASSVSTGYQGPRYF. The CDR3, as DNA: TGTGCCAGCAGTGTATCGACAGGGTACCAGGGCCCTCGGTATTTT.

V and J are TRBV5-6 and TRBJ2-7; maybe TRBD1 (6 bases). Germline V gene lookup returns CDR1 SGHDT and CDR2 YYEEEE. The V gene lost 3 bases and the J gene lost 3 bases, with 13 bases spanning the gap. The CDR3 runs to 14 residues. The CDR3 nucleotides read TGTGCCAGCAGCTGGGGACACCTCTACTACGAGCAGTACTTC. As protein: CASSWGHLYYEQYF.

This clone occurred a few times. The rearrangement joins TRBV10-3 to TRBJ2-1, with TRBD2 identical over 7 bases. The V gene's germline CDR1 is ENHRY and CDR2 SYGVKD. The CDR3 spans 16 residues. Losses at the gene ends were 4 bases for V and 7 bases for J; bases not matched to a gene: 13. The CDR3 DNA reads as TGTGCCATCAGTGCTCGGTCGGGCGGGAGAACTAATGAGCAGTTCTTC. Residues: CAISARSGGRTNEQFF.

The chain couples TRBV3-1 (or the pseudogene TRBV3-2) to TRBJ2-7; possibly TRBD2 for D (5 bases). Germline V gene lookup returns CDR1 LGHDT and CDR2 YNNKEL (reference sequence). CDR3 size: 15 residues. Trimming removed 3 bases at V and 0 bases at J, with 12 bases between. CDR3 sequence (DNA): TGTGCCAGCAGCCACCAACGGAGCGGCTCCTACGAGCAGTACTTC. Encoded protein: CASSHQRSGSYEQYF.

The rearrangement joins TRBV19 to TRBJ1-2; D is possibly TRBD1 (5 bases). This CDR3 contains 13 residues. Germline V lookup: CDR1 LNHDA, CDR2 SQIVND (reference sequence). Trimming cost V 3 bases and J 0 bases, with 5 bases left between them. The CDR3 DNA sequence: TGTGCCAGTAGTATGACAGCTAACTATGGCTACACCTTC. The encoded protein is CASSMTANYGYTF.

As for this clone: At the DNA level, this CDR3 is encoded by other sequences in the same sample as well. V usage is TRBV5-6 and J usage is TRBJ1-5, with a tentative D call TRBD1 (6 bases). The CDR3 is 13 residues long. The V end was cut by 2 bases, the J end by 7 bases, with 10 bases between. The V gene's germline CDR1 is SGHDT and CDR2 YYEEEE. CDR3 loop: CASSLGGAQPQHF. CDR3 nucleotide sequence: TGTGCCAGCAGCTTAGGGGGTGCGCAGCCCCAGCATTTT.

V usage is TRBV5-1 and J usage is TRBJ1-2; TRBD1 matches at 7 bases. This CDR3 contains 14 residues. V shed 0 bases, J shed 6 bases, and the junction held 5 bases outside the gene matches. Germline V CDR1 and CDR2: SGHRS, YFSETQ. The chain's CDR3 is CASSLGQGTNGYTF. The CDR3 nucleotides read TGCGCCAGCAGCTTGGGACAGGGTACCAATGGCTACACCTTC.

With respect to this clone: Other DNA sequences from this sample encode an identical CDR3 as well. The V gene is TRBV7-9, the J gene TRBJ1-5; TRBD1 matches 11 bases. Trimming removed 6 bases from V and 9 bases from J; junction bases left unmatched: 7. Germline-derived CDR1 and CDR2 are SEHNR and FQNEAQ (reference sequence). The CDR3 length is 14 residues. This chain's CDR3 is CASSTGTGGGPQHF. Written as DNA, the CDR3 is TGTGCCAGCAGTACCGGGACAGGGGGGGGGCCCCAGCATTTT.

The V and J genes are TRBV4-1 and TRBJ2-2; 9 nucleotides agree with TRBD2. The CDR3 length is 15 residues. The V and J ends lost 5 bases and 4 bases, in that order; junction bases with no gene match: 5. Germline V gene data show CDR1 as MGHRA and CDR2 as YSYEKL. CDR3 protein: CASSSGLAFTGELFF. The CDR3 DNA reads as TGCGCCAGCAGCTCCGGACTAGCGTTCACCGGGGAGCTGTTTTTT.

In this sample, this clone turned up a few times. The CDR3 region has the DNA TGTGCCAGCAGCTTTTCAGGTCCTAATCCTGGAAACACCATATATTTT. Protein sequence: CASSFSGPNPGNTIYF. The chain uses TRBV5-4 and TRBJ1-3; D is uncertain. CDR1 and CDR2 (germline): SGHNT, YYREEE (reference sequence). The CDR3 has 16 residues. Trimming shortened V by 2 bases and J by 2 bases, and 14 bases separated the two germline ends.

This sequence joins TRBV19 and TRBJ2-1; D unclear. V was pared by 0 bases and J by 9 bases, with 15 bases between. The CDR3 is 15 residues long. The germline CDR1 and CDR2 sequences are LNHDA and SQIVND (reference sequence). CDR3 sequence reads: CASSIDHLGSGEQFF. The CDR3 DNA is TGTGCCAGTAGTATAGATCACTTGGGCAGTGGTGAGCAGTTCTTC.

The chain links TRBV7-2 to TRBJ1-6; 10 nucleotides agree with TRBD1. V lost 2 bases, J lost 9 bases, and 4 bases stayed unmatched. The germline CDR1 and CDR2 sequences are SGHTA and FQGNSA. The CDR3 has 15 residues. CDR3 region: CASSLRQGAVSPLHF. The CDR3 region has the DNA TGTGCCAGCAGCTTAAGACAGGGGGCGGTTTCACCCCTCCACTTT. Variable domain in full (rest from reference TRBV7-2 and TRBJ1-6): GAGVSQSPSNKVTEKGKDVELRCDPISGHTALYWYRQSLGQGLEFLIYFQGNSAPDKSGLPSDRFSAERTGGSVSTLTIQRTQQEDSAVYLCASSLRQGAVSPLHFGNGTRLTVT.

This chain connects TRBV5-4 to TRBJ1-1, with D unresolved. Germline loops: CDR1 SGHNT, CDR2 YYREEE (reference sequence). This CDR3 region has 15 residues. V gave up 6 bases and J gave up 1 base, with 16 bases separating them. The CDR3 nucleotides are TGTGCCAGCACCTCCCCGTTGACGGGGAACACTGAAGCTTTCTTT. It codes for CASTSPLTGNTEAFF.

J is TRBJ2-2 and V is TRBV6-5, with D maybe TRBD1 (6 bases). Germline V gene sequence: CDR1 MNHEY, CDR2 SVGAGI. V was cut by 0 bases and J by 10 bases, with 15 bases left in between. This CDR3 is 15 amino acids long. The CDR3 DNA is TGTGCCAGCAGTTACTCTAACAGGGTTTTAACGGAGCTGTTTTTT. Residues: CASSYSNRVLTELFF.